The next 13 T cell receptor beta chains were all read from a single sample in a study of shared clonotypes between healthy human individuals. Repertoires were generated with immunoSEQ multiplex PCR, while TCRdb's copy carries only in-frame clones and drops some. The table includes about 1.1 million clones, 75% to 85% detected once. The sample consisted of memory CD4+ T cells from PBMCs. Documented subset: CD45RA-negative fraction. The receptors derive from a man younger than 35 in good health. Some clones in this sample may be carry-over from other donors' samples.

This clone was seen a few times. Written as DNA, the CDR3 is TGCGCCAGCAGCAAGGGTGACTCACAAGAGACCCAGTACTTC. Amino acid sequence: CASSKGDSQETQYF. The chain uses TRBV5-1 and TRBJ2-5; D not certain. This CDR3 has 14 residues. The V and J ends lost 4 bases and 2 bases respectively, with 12 bases between them. Looked up from germline, CDR1 is SGHRS and CDR2 is YFSETQ. Full variable domain (remainder filled in from reference TRBV5-1 and TRBJ2-5): KAGVTQTPRYLIKTRGQQVTLSCSPISGHRSVSWYQQTPGQGLQFLFEYFSETQRNKGNFPGRFSGRQFSNSRSEMNVSTLELGDSALYLCASSKGDSQETQYFGPGTRLLVL.

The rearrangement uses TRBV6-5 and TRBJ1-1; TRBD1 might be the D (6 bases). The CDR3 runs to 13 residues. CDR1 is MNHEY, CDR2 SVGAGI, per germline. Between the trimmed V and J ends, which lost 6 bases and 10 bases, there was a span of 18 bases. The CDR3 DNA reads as TGTGCCAGCAGCCCTACAGTTGGGGGCGGAGCTTTCTTT. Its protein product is CASSPTVGGGAFF.

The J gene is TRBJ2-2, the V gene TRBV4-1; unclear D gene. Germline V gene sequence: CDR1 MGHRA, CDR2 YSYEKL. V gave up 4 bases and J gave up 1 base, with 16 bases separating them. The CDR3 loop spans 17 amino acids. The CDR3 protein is CASSPGPRTLNTGELFF. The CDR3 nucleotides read TGCGCCAGCAGCCCAGGACCTCGGACGTTGAACACCGGGGAGCTGTTTTTT.

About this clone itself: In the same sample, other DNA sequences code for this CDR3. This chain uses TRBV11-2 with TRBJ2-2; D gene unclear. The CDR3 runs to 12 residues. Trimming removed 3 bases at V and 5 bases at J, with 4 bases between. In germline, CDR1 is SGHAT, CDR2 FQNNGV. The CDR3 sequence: CASSLETGELFF. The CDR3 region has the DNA TGTGCCAGCAGCTTGGAAACCGGGGAGCTGTTTTTT.

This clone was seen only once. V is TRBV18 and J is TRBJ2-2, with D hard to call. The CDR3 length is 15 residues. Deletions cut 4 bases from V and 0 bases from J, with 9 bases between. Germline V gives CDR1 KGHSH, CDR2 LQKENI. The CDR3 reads CASSLSRPNTGELFF. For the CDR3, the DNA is TGTGCCAGCTCACTGTCGAGACCGAACACCGGGGAGCTGTTTTTT.

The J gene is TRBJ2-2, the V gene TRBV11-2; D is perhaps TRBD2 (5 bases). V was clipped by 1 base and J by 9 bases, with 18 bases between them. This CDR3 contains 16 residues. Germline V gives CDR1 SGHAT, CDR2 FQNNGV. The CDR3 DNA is TGTGCCAGCAGCTTAGCTGGTCGGGGTCCCGCCAGGGAGCTGTTTTTT. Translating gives CASSLAGRGPARELFF.

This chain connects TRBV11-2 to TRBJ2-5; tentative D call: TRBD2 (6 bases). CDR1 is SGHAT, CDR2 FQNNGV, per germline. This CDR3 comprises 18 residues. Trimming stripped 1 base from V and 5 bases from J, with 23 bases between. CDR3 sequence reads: CASSLVGRGAAPWETQYF. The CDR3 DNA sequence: TGTGCCAGCAGCTTAGTGGGGCGGGGAGCGGCCCCTTGGGAGACCCAGTACTTC.

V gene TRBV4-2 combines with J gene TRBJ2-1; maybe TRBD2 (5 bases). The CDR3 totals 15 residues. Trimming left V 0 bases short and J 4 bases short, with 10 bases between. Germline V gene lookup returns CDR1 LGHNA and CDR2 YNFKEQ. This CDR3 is CASSQESGPYNEQFF. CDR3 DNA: TGTGCCAGCAGCCAAGAAAGCGGACCATACAATGAGCAGTTCTTC.

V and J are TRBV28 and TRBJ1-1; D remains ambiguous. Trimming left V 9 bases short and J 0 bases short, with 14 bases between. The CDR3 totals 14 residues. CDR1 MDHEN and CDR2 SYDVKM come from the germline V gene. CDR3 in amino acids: CASSPPKMNTEAFF. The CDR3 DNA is TGTGCCAGTAGCCCCCCCAAGATGAACACTGAAGCTTTCTTT.

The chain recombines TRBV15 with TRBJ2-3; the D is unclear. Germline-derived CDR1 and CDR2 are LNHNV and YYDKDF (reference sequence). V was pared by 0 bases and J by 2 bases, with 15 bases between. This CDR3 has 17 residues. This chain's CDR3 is CATSRDFRLGTTDTQYF. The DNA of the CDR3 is TGTGCCACCAGCAGAGATTTTAGGTTAGGAACCACAGATACGCAGTATTTT.

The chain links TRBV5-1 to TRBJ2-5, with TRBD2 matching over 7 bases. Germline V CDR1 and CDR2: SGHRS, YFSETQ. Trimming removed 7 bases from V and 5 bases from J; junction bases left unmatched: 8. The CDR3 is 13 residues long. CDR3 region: CASEGGSGETQYF. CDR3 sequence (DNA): TGCGCCAGCGAGGGCGGGAGCGGGGAGACCCAGTACTTC.

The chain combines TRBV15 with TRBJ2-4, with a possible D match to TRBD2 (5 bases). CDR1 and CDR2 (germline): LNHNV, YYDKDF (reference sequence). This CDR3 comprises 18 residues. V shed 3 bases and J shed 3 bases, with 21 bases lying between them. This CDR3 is CATSSLPYRERGKNIQYF. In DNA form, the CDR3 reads TGTGCCACCAGCAGCCTCCCGTATAGGGAGCGTGGCAAAAACATTCAGTACTTC.

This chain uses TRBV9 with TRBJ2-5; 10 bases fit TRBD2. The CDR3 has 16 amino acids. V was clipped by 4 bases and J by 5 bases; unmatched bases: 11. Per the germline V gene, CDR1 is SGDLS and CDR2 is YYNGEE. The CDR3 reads CASSRLAGRGGETQYF. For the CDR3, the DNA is TGTGCCAGCAGCAGACTAGCGGGCAGAGGAGGGGAGACCCAGTACTTC.